Here is one TCR beta chain with its context. The antigen remains unidentified. Both 60 Vbeta primers and 13 Jbeta primers went into the PCR. Method: immunoSEQ multiplex PCR; TCRdb's copy keeps in-frame clones and lacks some. The top ten hold roughly 13% of the sample, which has roughly 180,000 clones, 78% seen once. The data originate from a study of cytomegalovirus exposure and HLA in healthy donors. Study-level findings and limits: A later analysis showed HLA-associated TCR beta chains outstripping equally common others in clonal expansion.

The sample was PBMCs. The clonotype comes from a woman between 45 and 60 years old in good health and CMV-seropositive.

The CDR3 sequence: CASTQNREETQYF. In DNA, the CDR3 is TGCGCCAGCACCCAAAACAGGGAAGAGACCCAGTACTTC. The chain couples TRBV5-1 to TRBJ2-5, with D perhaps TRBD1 (6 bases). Germline CDR1 reads SGHRS; CDR2 reads YFSETQ. This CDR3 is built from 13 residues. V shed 6 bases and J shed 3 bases, with 12 bases lying between them.